The next 14 T cell receptor beta chains were all read from a single sample in a study of blood T cell repertoires in COVID-19. The data were produced by immunoSEQ multiplex PCR, yet TCRdb's version contains in-frame clones alone and is incomplete. Of approximately 15,000 clones in the sample, 90% to 95% were seen once. The sequenced sample was peripheral blood. Receptors were obtained from a man between 60 and 75 years old with active COVID-19.

This clone showed up just once. The chain combines TRBV5-1 with TRBJ2-5; 11 bases are shared with TRBD2. The J segment lost 4 bases and the V segment lost 7 bases, leaving 9 bases of the junction unmatched. CDR3 length: 15 amino acids. Germline CDR1 is SGHRS and CDR2 is YFSETQ. The CDR3 is CASAPTSGGLETQYF. As DNA, the CDR3 is TGCGCCAGCGCCCCTACTAGCGGGGGCCTAGAGACCCAGTACTTC.

The chain couples TRBV6-5 to TRBJ2-6; D ambiguous. V was pared by 6 bases and J by 1 base, with 7 bases between. The CDR3 consists of 14 residues. The germline V gene has CDR1 MNHEY and CDR2 SVGAGI. The CDR3 region is CASSHLSGANVLTF. The CDR3 nucleotides read TGTGCCAGCAGCCACTTGTCTGGGGCCAACGTCCTGACTTTC.

This rearrangement joins TRBV3-1 (or the pseudogene TRBV3-2) to TRBJ2-7; D may be TRBD1 (6 bases). V was clipped by 4 bases and J by 5 bases, with 15 bases between them. CDR1 is LGHDT and CDR2 is YNNKEL in the germline V gene (reference sequence). The CDR3 length is 14 residues. The DNA of the CDR3 is TGTGCCAGCAGCCCCCGAACAGGGTCCCACGAGCAGTACTTC. Translation: CASSPRTGSHEQYF.

The CDR3 nucleotides are TGTGCCAGTAGTGAGGCACCTTATAGCAATCAGCCCCAGCATTTT. It yields the protein CASSEAPYSNQPQHF. The V gene is TRBV19, the J gene TRBJ1-5; D unclear. Trimming took 5 bases from V and 0 from J, leaving 11 bases between them. Germline assignment: CDR1 LNHDA and CDR2 SQIVND (reference sequence). This CDR3 contains 15 residues.

The chain joins TRBV25-1 to TRBJ2-3, with 7 bases that match TRBD2. This CDR3 has 14 amino acids. Unmatched junction bases numbered 4, after V lost 5 bases and J lost 2 bases. The germline V gene has CDR1 MGHDK and CDR2 SYGVNS. CDR3 protein: CASSREGYTDTQYF. The DNA for the CDR3 is TGTGCCAGCAGTAGGGAGGGGTACACAGATACGCAGTATTTT.

The chain is built from TRBV27 and TRBJ1-6; 11 bases are a match to TRBD1. From germline, CDR1 is MNHEY and CDR2 SMNVEV (reference sequence). V shed 6 bases, J shed 9 bases, and the junction held 4 bases outside the gene matches. CDR3 length: 14 residues. Written as DNA, the CDR3 is TGTGCCAGCAGGTTGGGACAGGGGGGTTCACCCCTCCACTTT. This translates into CASRLGQGGSPLHF.

The chain links TRBV11-1 to TRBJ2-3; 13 bases line up with TRBD2. Germline V gene data show CDR1 as SGHAT and CDR2 as FQDESV (reference sequence). With 5 bases clipped from V and 5 bases from J, the junction kept 7 bases outside the gene matches. The length of the CDR3 is 16 residues. The CDR3 spells CASSRLAGGWGDTQYF. The CDR3 DNA is TGTGCCAGCAGCAGACTAGCGGGGGGCTGGGGAGATACGCAGTATTTT.

A word on this clone: One end of the junction varies from germline; a read error may be responsible. V and J are TRBV3-1 (or the pseudogene TRBV3-2) and TRBJ2-3; 9 bases map to TRBD2. The CDR3 is 16 residues long. Per the germline V gene, CDR1 is LGHDT and CDR2 is YNNKEL (reference sequence). The CDR3: CASRQAAAGGTDTQYF. The DNA of the CDR3 is TGTGCCAGCAGGCAAGCGGCGGCGGGGGGGACAGATACGCAGTATTTT.

This clone showed up just once. This CDR3 reads CASSNPGYNSPLHF. The DNA of the CDR3 is TGTGCCAGCAGCAACCCGGGGTACAATTCACCCCTCCACTTT. The J gene is TRBJ1-6, the V gene TRBV7-2, with D uncertain. Germline CDR1 reads SGHTA; CDR2 reads FQGNSA. V dropped 5 bases and J dropped 7 bases, with 12 bases sitting between them. The CDR3 has 14 residues.

The chain joins TRBV9 to TRBJ2-1; possible D gene TRBD2, 5 bases. CDR1 SGDLS and CDR2 YYNGEE come from the germline V gene. The ends were cut back, 7 bases at V and 1 base at J, with 9 bases in the middle. This CDR3 has 13 amino acids. The CDR3 DNA is TGTGCCAGCGGAAGAGGGTCCTACAATGAGCAGTTCTTC. As protein: CASGRGSYNEQFF. Filled out from reference TRBV9 and TRBJ2-1, the complete variable domain reads DSGVTQTPKHLITATGQRVTLRCSPRSGDLSVYWYQQSLDQGLQFLIQYYNGEERAKGNILERFSAQQFPDLHSELNLSSLELGDSALYFCASGRGSYNEQFFGPGTRLTVL.

This clone was seen only once. This chain links TRBV5-4 with TRBJ2-3; 11 nucleotides line up with TRBD2. With V trimmed by 3 bases and J by 4 bases, 7 bases remained unmatched. Germline V gene sequence: CDR1 SGHNT, CDR2 YYREEE (reference sequence). The CDR3 runs 16 residues. As DNA, the CDR3 is TGTGCCAGCAGCTACACCCAGACTAGCGGGGCAGATACGCAGTATTTT. Translation: CASSYTQTSGADTQYF.

The rearrangement links TRBV24-1 to TRBJ2-5, with TRBD2 identical over 7 bases. This CDR3 has 14 residues. CDR1 is KGHDR, CDR2 SFDVKD, per germline. The V gene end was trimmed by 4 bases and the J gene end by 2 bases; junction bases not matched to a gene: 3. CDR3 sequence: CATSDPGLQETQYF. In nucleotides, the CDR3 is TGTGCCACCAGTGACCCGGGACTACAAGAGACCCAGTACTTC.

The V call is TRBV3-1 (or the pseudogene TRBV3-2), the J call TRBJ2-1, with TRBD2 identical over 7 bases. Germline V gene sequence: CDR1 LGHDT, CDR2 YNNKEL (reference sequence). Trimming took 0 bases from V and 0 from J; bases not matched to a gene: 8. The CDR3 length is 18 residues. CDR3 in DNA: TGTGCCAGCAGCCAAGACGGAAGCGGGAAGAGCTCCTACAATGAGCAGTTCTTC. Its translation is CASSQDGSGKSSYNEQFF.

J is TRBJ2-5 and V is TRBV7-3, with D perhaps matching TRBD1 (5 bases). The germline V and J ends were trimmed by 4 bases and 2 bases, with 14 bases remaining between them. Germline values: CDR1 SGHTA, CDR2 FQGTGA. The CDR3 sequence is 15 residues long. The CDR3 is CASSSRAGWQETQYF. The DNA for the CDR3 is TGTGCCAGCAGCTCCCGGGCAGGGTGGCAAGAGACCCAGTACTTC.